The 24 T cell receptor beta chains below come from one sample, sequenced in a study of T cells after posttransplantation cyclophosphamide. The repertoire was sequenced with immunoSEQ multiplex PCR; TCRdb's copy has only in-frame clones and lacks some. The table shows 11,000 to 15,000 clones, with approximately 73% occurring only once. The material sequenced was memory CD4+ T cells sorted from PBMCs. The receptor source for this set is a man aged 45 to 65.

This clone appeared a few times. The V call is TRBV5-6, the J call TRBJ2-7; D may be TRBD1 (5 bases). Germline V gives CDR1 SGHDT, CDR2 YYEEEE. The CDR3 totals 13 residues. V was cut by 2 bases and J by 9 bases, with 15 bases left in between. This CDR3 reads CASSFGSGLVQYF. CDR3 nucleotides: TGTGCCAGCAGCTTTGGGTCAGGGTTAGTGCAGTACTTC.

The gene calls are TRBV5-1 and TRBJ1-1, with 9 bases aligning to TRBD1. V shed 3 bases and J 0 bases; nucleotides not matched to a gene: 12. The CDR3 sequence is 18 residues long. CDR1 is SGHRS and CDR2 is YFSETQ in the germline V gene. For the CDR3, the DNA is TGCGCCAGCAGCTCAACCTTGGGGACAGGGATAATGAACACTGAAGCTTTCTTT. It yields the protein CASSSTLGTGIMNTEAFF.

This clone has only a few counts. CDR3 DNA: TGCGCCAGCAGCCAATTCCCCAGGACTAATGAAAAACTGTTTTTT. Translating gives CASSQFPRTNEKLFF. The chain couples TRBV4-3 to TRBJ1-4; D is uncertain. The CDR3 extends over 15 amino acids. Germline CDR1 is LGHNA and CDR2 is YSLEER. Between the trimmed V and J ends, which lost 2 bases and 2 bases, there was a span of 9 bases.

This clone was found once. The CDR3 spells CASSSQGDRNGYTF. CDR3 DNA: TGTGCCAGCAGCAGCCAGGGTGATAGGAATGGCTACACCTTC. The rearrangement links TRBV25-1 to TRBJ1-2, with a tentative D call TRBD1 (5 bases). The ends were cut back, 6 bases at V and 6 bases at J, with 17 bases in the middle. Germline loops: CDR1 MGHDK, CDR2 SYGVNS. The CDR3 totals 14 residues.

The chain couples TRBV5-1 to TRBJ2-1; D ambiguous. Germline V gene lookup returns CDR1 SGHRS and CDR2 YFSETQ. Trimming took off 5 bases at V and 2 bases at J, with 17 bases between the two ends. This CDR3 is 16 amino acids long. The CDR3 nucleotides read TGCGCCAGCAGGGGCCACACCTCTACGCCCTACAATGAGCAGTTCTTC. Its translation: CASRGHTSTPYNEQFF. Variable domain in full (rest from reference TRBV5-1 and TRBJ2-1): KAGVTQTPRYLIKTRGQQVTLSCSPISGHRSVSWYQQTPGQGLQFLFEYFSETQRNKGNFPGRFSGRQFSNSRSEMNVSTLELGDSALYLCASRGHTSTPYNEQFFGPGTRLTVL.

The genes are TRBV18 and TRBJ1-5, with a possible D match to TRBD1 (6 bases). Deletions cut 4 bases from V and 2 bases from J, with 9 bases between. This CDR3 has 14 residues. Germline CDR1 KGHSH, CDR2 LQKENI. The CDR3 DNA reads TGTGCCAGCTCACTAGGGGGAGGCAATCAGCCCCAGCATTTT. It encodes CASSLGGGNQPQHF.

The gene calls are TRBV29-1 and TRBJ1-6; 9 nucleotides line up with TRBD1. CDR1 is SQVTM, CDR2 ANQGSEA, per germline. This CDR3 comprises 13 residues. After removal of 6 bases from V and 10 bases from J, the junction contained 7 bases not matched to a gene. The CDR3 loop reads CSVQLGQGSPLHF. In DNA form, the CDR3 reads TGCAGCGTCCAACTGGGACAGGGATCACCCCTCCACTTT.

The gene calls are TRBV12-5 and TRBJ2-1; 7 bases are a match to TRBD2. The germline V gene has CDR1 LGHNT and CDR2 FRNRAP. The CDR3 runs to 14 residues. The CDR3 region has the DNA TGTGCCACTATGGGGGGGGTCTCCTACAATGAGCAGTTCTTC. Translation gives CATMGGVSYNEQFF.

The V call is TRBV11-3, the J call TRBJ1-2; D call uncertain. CDR1 SGHNT and CDR2 YENEEA come from the germline V gene. V was trimmed by 4 bases and J by 6 bases, leaving 18 bases between them. CDR3 length equals 15 residues. The CDR3 is CASSSIRNASHGYTF. In DNA, the CDR3 is TGTGCCAGCAGCTCGATCAGGAACGCCAGTCATGGCTACACCTTC.

This clone occurred once. The V and J genes are TRBV4-2 and TRBJ2-7, with TRBD1 matching 11 bases. V was clipped by 3 bases and J by 2 bases; unmatched bases: 3. This CDR3 has 15 amino acids. Germline V gene data show CDR1 as LGHNA and CDR2 as YNFKEQ. The CDR3 DNA reads TGTGCCAGCAGCCAGGGACAGGGGGGACCCTACGAGCAGTACTTC. Encoded protein: CASSQGQGGPYEQYF.

The chain combines TRBV4-1 with TRBJ2-1; D may be TRBD2 (6 bases). The CDR3 length is 15 residues. The germline V gene encodes CDR1 MGHRA and CDR2 YSYEKL. V lost 4 bases to trimming and J lost 5 bases, with 15 bases between them. The CDR3 region is CASSPRWGGNNEQFF. CDR3 nucleotide sequence: TGCGCCAGCAGCCCTCGGTGGGGAGGCAACAATGAGCAGTTCTTC.

This chain links TRBV5-4 with TRBJ2-5; TRBD1 aligns across 8 bases. The CDR3 length is 15 residues. CDR1 is SGHNT and CDR2 is YYREEE in the germline V gene (reference sequence). The V and J ends lost 4 bases and 5 bases, in that order; junction bases with no gene match: 10. This CDR3 is CASSPPGQAVETQYF. The CDR3 DNA sequence: TGTGCCAGCAGCCCCCCGGGACAGGCGGTTGAGACCCAGTACTTC.

The V gene is TRBV10-1, the J gene TRBJ2-2; TRBD2 agrees at 8 bases. V was pared by 5 bases and J by 8 bases, with 10 bases of the junction left unmatched. CDR1 and CDR2 from the germline V gene are WNHNN and SYGVQD (reference sequence). The CDR3 contains 15 residues. DNA for the CDR3: TGCGCCAGCAGTACAGACCCTAAGCGGGGGGGGGAGCTGTTTTTT. It is translated as CASSTDPKRGGELFF.

This rearrangement joins TRBV7-2 to TRBJ2-5; tentatively, D is TRBD2 (5 bases). This CDR3 region has 15 residues. V gave up 5 bases and J gave up 5 bases, with 18 bases separating them. Germline CDR1 reads SGHTA; CDR2 reads FQGNSA. The CDR3 region is CASSQPRAGRETQYF. The CDR3 coding sequence is TGTGCCAGCAGCCAACCTCGGGCGGGCAGGGAGACCCAGTACTTC. The variable domain in full, completed from reference TRBV7-2 and TRBJ2-5, reads GAGVSQSPSNKVTEKGKDVELRCDPISGHTALYWYRQSLGQGLEFLIYFQGNSAPDKSGLPSDRFSAERTGGSVSTLTIQRTQQEDSAVYLCASSQPRAGRETQYFGPGTRLLVL.

The chain is built from TRBV19 and TRBJ2-2; TRBD2 is a possible D gene (6 bases). The germline V gene encodes CDR1 LNHDA and CDR2 SQIVND (reference sequence). The CDR3 has 16 residues. V lost 7 bases to trimming and J lost 6 bases, with 21 bases between them. The CDR3 DNA follows: TGTGCCAGTAAATCATGGGAGGCGGGGTTGTCCGGGGAGCTGTTTTTT. It translates to CASKSWEAGLSGELFF.

The gene calls are TRBV19 and TRBJ1-5; D not resolved. Looked up from germline, CDR1 is LNHDA and CDR2 is SQIVND (reference sequence). This CDR3 is built from 17 residues. The ends were cut back, 1 base at V and 1 base at J, with 14 bases in the middle. The CDR3 sequence: CASSIARPGASNQPQHF. The CDR3 DNA sequence: TGTGCCAGTAGTATAGCCCGGCCCGGAGCGAGCAATCAGCCCCAGCATTTT.

This chain uses TRBV29-1 with TRBJ1-1; 7 positions agree with TRBD1. This CDR3 region has 16 residues. Germline CDR1 SQVTM, CDR2 ANQGSEA. The ends lost 0 bases at V and 3 bases at J; junction bases unmatched: 10. As DNA, the CDR3 is TGCAGCGTTGAAGATCGGCCGGACAGGCGAGACACTGAAGCTTTCTTT. Protein product: CSVEDRPDRRDTEAFF.

This clone was recorded only once. This chain connects TRBV2 to TRBJ1-1, with 7 bases aligning to TRBD1. Trimming cost V 5 bases and J 4 bases; bases outside gene matches: 7. Germline CDR1 is SNHLY and CDR2 is FYNNEI. The CDR3 loop spans 14 amino acids. This CDR3 is CASSQHDRVTEAFF. CDR3 nucleotide sequence: TGTGCCAGCAGTCAACACGACAGGGTCACTGAAGCTTTCTTT.

This chain uses TRBV29-1 with TRBJ1-2; 7 bases align to TRBD1. In germline, CDR1 is SQVTM, CDR2 ANQGSEA. V lost 7 bases to trimming and J lost 7 bases; unmatched junction nucleotides: 6. CDR3 length: 11 amino acids. The CDR3 DNA reads TGCAGCGCCCAAAGACAGGGTGGCTACACCTTC. Residues: CSAQRQGGYTF.

This rearrangement joins TRBV30 to TRBJ1-1; 12 bases agree with TRBD1. Germline V gives CDR1 GTSNPN, CDR2 SVGIG (reference sequence). The CDR3 consists of 13 residues. Unmatched junction bases numbered 7, after V lost 3 bases and J lost 11 bases. In DNA form, the CDR3 reads TGTGCCTGGAGGGCGGGACAGGGGGCGAGGGCTTTCTTT. Translated: CAWRAGQGARAFF. Supplemented by reference TRBV30 and TRBJ1-1, the full variable domain reads SQTIHQWPATLVQPVGSPLSLECTVEGTSNPNLYWYRQAAGRGLQLLFYSVGIGQISSEVPQNLSASRPQDRQFILSSKKLLLSDSGFYLCAWRAGQGARAFFGQGTRLTVV.

The J gene is TRBJ2-1, the V gene TRBV7-2, with TRBD2 matching over 11 bases. The germline V gene has CDR1 SGHTA and CDR2 FQGNSA. The V and J ends lost 1 base and 5 bases, in that order; junction bases with no gene match: 1. The CDR3 is made up of 15 amino acids. The CDR3 DNA sequence: TGTGCCAGCAGCTTAGGACTAGCGGGGAACAATGAGCAGTTCTTC. Protein product: CASSLGLAGNNEQFF.

The rearrangement links TRBV19 to TRBJ2-7; 9 nucleotides line up with TRBD2. Germline CDR1 reads LNHDA; CDR2 reads SQIVND (reference sequence). J gave up 6 bases and V 5 bases, and 17 bases lay outside the gene matches. The CDR3 runs 17 residues. CDR3 DNA: TGTGCCAGTAGTTTAGCCCGGAGCGGGAGGAAAGGAGGCGAGCAGTACTTC. This codes for CASSLARSGRKGGEQYF. The full variable domain, in which reference TRBV19 and TRBJ2-7 provide the parts outside the CDR3, is DGGITQSPKYLFRKEGQNVTLSCEQNLNHDAMYWYRQDPGQGLRLIYYSQIVNDFQKGDIAEGYSVSREKKESFPLTVTSAQKNPTAFYLCASSLARSGRKGGEQYFGPGTRLTVT.

This clone was seen a handful of times. V is TRBV4-2 and J is TRBJ1-1, with TRBD1 matching over 7 bases. The CDR3 is 16 amino acids. Germline CDR1 LGHNA, CDR2 YNFKEQ. After removal of 4 bases from V and 3 bases from J, the junction contained 11 bases not matched to a gene. CDR3 coding DNA: TGTGCCAGCAGCCGACAAGGGGGCCGGATGGACACTGAAGCTTTCTTT. It is translated as CASSRQGGRMDTEAFF.

A single count supports this clone. J is TRBJ1-1 and V is TRBV27; maybe TRBD1 (6 bases). This CDR3 spans 14 amino acids. The V end lost 6 bases, the J end lost 0 bases, and 11 bases lay between the germline ends. CDR1 is MNHEY and CDR2 is SMNVEV in the germline V gene (reference sequence). CDR3 loop: CASRRGLVNTEAFF. CDR3 DNA sequence: TGTGCCAGCAGGAGGGGGTTGGTGAACACTGAAGCTTTCTTT.